The 7 T cell receptor beta chains below come from one sample, sequenced in a study of shared clonotypes between healthy human individuals. Produced via immunoSEQ multiplex PCR; TCRdb's table is partial and in-frame only. The sample includes some 2,000,000 clones, 85% to 95% of them seen just once. The sequenced sample was naive CD4+ T cells sorted from blood. Subset in this sample: CD45RA+ positively selected. The receptors come from a man aged 18 to 29 in good health.

A word on this clone: Other DNA variants within this sample encode the same CDR3. The chain recombines TRBV30 with TRBJ2-5; unclear D gene. Germline values: CDR1 GTSNPN, CDR2 SVGIG (reference sequence). This CDR3 region has 11 residues. V was clipped by 2 bases and J by 3 bases, with 4 bases between them. The CDR3, as DNA: TGTGCCTGGAGTACGGAAGAGACCCAGTACTTC. Translating it yields CAWSTEETQYF.

This clone is a singleton in its sample. V is TRBV6-1 and J is TRBJ2-1; D is undetermined. The germline V and J ends were trimmed by 3 bases and 9 bases, with 6 bases remaining between them. The CDR3 runs to 11 residues. Germline V gives CDR1 MNHNS, CDR2 SASEGT. As DNA, the CDR3 is TGTGCCAGCAGTGATACAAGTGAGCAGTTCTTC. It yields the protein CASSDTSEQFF.

CDR3 coding DNA: TGTGCCAGCAGTTTAAGGTCAGATACGCAGTATTTT. Amino acids: CASSLRSDTQYF. This chain uses TRBV28 with TRBJ2-3; D is unresolved. The CDR3 totals 12 residues. Looked up from germline, CDR1 is MDHEN and CDR2 is SYDVKM. Trimming left V 2 bases short and J 4 bases short, with 4 bases between.

This clone was counted between two and nine times. V and J are TRBV7-9 and TRBJ1-1; D is possibly TRBD1 (5 bases). The V and J ends lost 5 bases and 1 base respectively, with 17 bases between them. CDR3 length equals 16 residues. Germline loops: CDR1 SEHNR, CDR2 FQNEAQ (reference sequence). This CDR3 reads CASSRLGDGTNTEAFF. CDR3 DNA sequence: TGTGCCAGCAGCCGTTTGGGTGATGGGACGAACACTGAAGCTTTCTTT.

CDR3 sequence: CASSLTVGGVEQYF. In nucleotides, the CDR3 is TGTGCCAGCAGCCTCACGGTGGGGGGAGTTGAGCAGTACTTC. V is TRBV6-6 and J is TRBJ2-7; D is perhaps TRBD2 (6 bases). V lost 6 bases and J 7 bases, leaving 19 bases between the germline ends. This CDR3 spans 14 amino acids. The germline gives CDR1 MNHNY, CDR2 SVGAGI (reference sequence).

The rearrangement uses TRBV11-1 and TRBJ2-7; 7 bases map to TRBD1. CDR1 SGHAT and CDR2 FQDESV come from the germline V gene (reference sequence). V was clipped by 1 base and J by 1 base; unmatched bases: 16. CDR3 length: 19 residues. In DNA form, the CDR3 reads TGTGCCAGCAGCTTAGGCTCGGACAGGAGAACCTCGTTATCCTACGAGCAGTACTTC. Translated, it gives CASSLGSDRRTSLSYEQYF.

This sequence joins TRBV4-3 and TRBJ1-2; TRBD1 aligns across 8 bases. The V segment lost 1 base and the J segment 7 bases; nucleotides outside the gene matches: 5. The CDR3 runs to 14 residues. In germline, CDR1 is LGHNA, CDR2 YSLEER. CDR3 protein: CASSQGGQASGYTF. The DNA of the CDR3 is TGCGCCAGCAGCCAAGGGGGACAGGCGAGTGGCTACACCTTC.